This T cell receptor (beta chain) appears in the sequencing data of a study of regulatory T cells in long-lasting Graves disease. Building the TCR beta libraries relied on iRepertoire HTBI primers, and CDR3 regions underwent Arm-PCR. MiXCR was run by TCRdb on the multiplex PCR reads, yielding one entry per CDR3 protein. This sample carries a few hundred thousand distinct CDR3 sequences, 15% of them seen once, and the ten largest clones take approximately 7.8%. This clonotype was seen at least ten times. There are 17 residues in the CDR3. J gave up 8 bases and V 3 bases, and 15 bases lay outside the gene matches. Time point denoted: newly diagnosed GD, antithyroid drugs for less than 3 months. The TCR library was made from RNA extracted from PBMCs. The same data also contributed to another study, on T cells in Graves' hyperthyroidism and ophthalmopathy.

The origin of this receptor is a woman in her thirties or forties with Graves disease. The rearrangement links TRBV12-3 or TRBV12-4 to TRBJ2-1; 8 bases map to TRBD2. The sample in question was peripheral blood mononuclear cells (PBMCs), obtained at new diagnosis, from a patient treated with antithyroid drugs. CDR3 sequence: CASSFYPGLVGWDEQFF. The CDR3 DNA is TGTGCCAGCAGTTTCTACCCGGGACTAGTAGGCTGGGATGAGCAGTTCTTC.